This T cell receptor beta chain was observed in a study of T cell changes during pregnancy in multiple sclerosis. TCRdb's copy holds only in-frame clones and misses some; the assay was immunoSEQ multiplex PCR. The sample holds around 130,000 clones, around 97% seen once. The CDR3 length is 14 residues. Germline values: CDR1 MNHEY, CDR2 SVGAGI. V lost 5 bases and J lost 3; bases outside the gene matches: 6. This clone was seen once. The chain recombines TRBV6-5 with TRBJ2-7, with TRBD1 matching 8 bases. The sequences come from peripheral blood, collected after pregnancy. The receptor's source is a female donor with multiple sclerosis, enrolled in a pregnancy study. The CDR3 region is CASSRGQDNYEQYF. In DNA form, the CDR3 reads TGTGCCAGCAGTAGGGGACAGGATAACTACGAGCAGTACTTC.